This T cell receptor (beta chain) is from a study of blood T cell repertoires in COVID-19. Study-level background: From the United States, Italy and Spain came samples of acute and convalescent COVID-19.

The table came from immunoSEQ multiplex PCR; TCRdb's copy has only in-frame clones and leaves some out. The sample records 29,000 or so clones, 80% to 90% being singletons. This CDR3 has 16 amino acids. V was pared by 6 bases and J by 4 bases, with 8 bases of the junction left unmatched. The germline CDR1 and CDR2 sequences are SNHLY and FYNNEI. This chain connects TRBV2 to TRBJ1-6; 8 bases are shared with TRBD1. The source of this sequence is a man in his 60s with acute or convalescent COVID-19. The sample was peripheral blood. For the CDR3, the DNA is TGTGCCAGCAGGGGGACAGGTCAGATTTATAATTCACCCCTCCACTTT. Amino acid sequence: CASRGTGQIYNSPLHF.